Below are 24 T cell receptor beta chains sequenced from a single sample in a study of cytomegalovirus exposure and HLA in healthy donors. PCR amplification relied on 60 Vbeta primers (plus 13 Jbeta primers). Using immunoSEQ multiplex PCR, the repertoire was profiled, and TCRdb retains in-frame clones only, with some absent. Among roughly 120,000 clones listed, roughly two thirds were seen once. Sample: PBMCs. The receptors come from a man aged 25 to 40 in good health and CMV-seropositive.

The J gene is TRBJ2-3, the V gene TRBV15, with 7 nucleotides matching TRBD2. This CDR3 region has 18 residues. Trimming removed 0 bases from V and 0 bases from J; junction bases left unmatched: 9. Germline lookup yields CDR1 LNHNV and CDR2 YYDKDF (reference sequence). The chain's CDR3 is CATSRDKRGSSSTDTQYF. CDR3 bases: TGTGCCACCAGCAGAGATAAGCGGGGCTCCTCTAGCACAGATACGCAGTATTTT.

The V and J genes are TRBV5-4 and TRBJ2-1; 7 nucleotides match TRBD2. With V trimmed by 6 bases and J by 9 bases, 15 bases remained unmatched. CDR3 length: 15 amino acids. Germline CDR1 and CDR2: SGHNT and YYREEE (reference sequence). The CDR3: CASTLGGGSKGEQFF. The CDR3 DNA reads TGTGCCAGCACCCTTGGGGGGGGTTCTAAGGGTGAGCAGTTCTTC.

The chain combines TRBV19 with TRBJ2-1; 9 bases agree with TRBD2. The CDR3 totals 14 residues. The J segment lost 6 bases and the V segment lost 3 bases, leaving 3 bases of the junction unmatched. Germline V lookup: CDR1 LNHDA, CDR2 SQIVND (reference sequence). The chain's CDR3 is CASSISGSLNEQFF. CDR3 in DNA: TGTGCCAGTAGTATTAGCGGGAGCCTCAATGAGCAGTTCTTC.

The V and J genes are TRBV7-6 and TRBJ2-7, with 10 nucleotides matching TRBD2. Germline trimming cut 2 bases from V and 1 base from J; bases unmatched to any gene: 8. Germline V CDR1 and CDR2: SGHVS, FNYEAQ. This CDR3 comprises 17 residues. The CDR3 DNA follows: TGTGCCAGCAGCTTAAGTCCTAGCGGGAGTCCTTCCTACGAGCAGTACTTC. Its translation: CASSLSPSGSPSYEQYF.

The genes are TRBV5-1 and TRBJ2-7; possibly TRBD1 for D (5 bases). The CDR3 sequence is 15 residues long. V gave up 2 bases and J gave up 3 bases, with 15 bases separating them. CDR1 is SGHRS and CDR2 is YFSETQ in the germline V gene. Here the CDR3 DNA reads TGCGCCAGCAGCTTCGGTCCAACCACAGGCTACGAGCAGTACTTC. This encodes CASSFGPTTGYEQYF.

This sequence joins TRBV9 and TRBJ1-3; D perhaps matches TRBD1 (5 bases). CDR1 and CDR2 from the germline V gene are SGDLS and YYNGEE. The CDR3 extends over 15 amino acids. V was shortened by 0 bases and J by 2 bases, with 9 bases between the two germline ends. The CDR3 bases are TGTGCCAGCAGCGTAGCTCCAGGGACTGGAAACACCATATATTTT. It translates to CASSVAPGTGNTIYF.

This clone was recorded a few times. V gene TRBV10-3 combines with J gene TRBJ2-7; 10 bases fit TRBD2. V shed 8 bases and J 2 bases; nucleotides not matched to a gene: 3. The CDR3 is made up of 13 amino acids. CDR1 is ENHRY, CDR2 SYGVKD, per germline. CDR3 coding DNA: TGTGCCATCGCCGGGACTAGCGCCTACGAGCAGTACTTC. Residues: CAIAGTSAYEQYF.

The gene calls are TRBV14 and TRBJ2-5, with TRBD2 identical over 13 bases. V was pared by 1 base and J by 11 bases, with 13 bases of the junction left unmatched. Germline V CDR1 and CDR2: SGHDN, FVKESK. CDR3 length: 17 residues. DNA for the CDR3: TGTGCCAGCAGCCAAGCGGGACTAGCGGGACCCCACTTGAAGCAGTACTTC. It yields the protein CASSQAGLAGPHLKQYF.

This CDR3 is CASSLDRGRRTEAFF. The CDR3 coding sequence is TGTGCCAGCAGCCTGGACAGGGGTCGGAGAACTGAAGCTTTCTTT. The chain recombines TRBV5-5 with TRBJ1-1, with 9 positions matching TRBD1. Germline lookup yields CDR1 SGHKS and CDR2 YYEKEE (reference sequence). This CDR3 comprises 15 residues. With V trimmed by 4 bases and J by 5 bases, 9 bases remained unmatched. The full variable domain, in which reference TRBV5-5 and TRBJ1-1 provide the parts outside the CDR3, is DAGVTQSPTHLIKTRGQQVTLRCSPISGHKSVSWYQQVLGQGPQFIFQYYEKEERGRGNFPDRFSARQFPNYSSELNVNALLLGDSALYLCASSLDRGRRTEAFFGQGTRLTVV.

The rearrangement links TRBV19 to TRBJ2-1, with D hard to call. Germline V lookup: CDR1 LNHDA, CDR2 SQIVND (reference sequence). The CDR3 loop spans 14 amino acids. The ends were cut back, 0 bases at V and 3 bases at J, with 6 bases in the middle. The CDR3 loop is CASSIEHLYNEQFF. CDR3 bases: TGTGCCAGTAGTATAGAACACCTCTACAATGAGCAGTTCTTC.

The rearrangement joins TRBV4-3 to TRBJ2-5; D not certain. The J call may be incorrect, as the DNA end agrees better with TRBJ2-7. Germline V gene data show CDR1 as LGHNA and CDR2 as YSLEER. The CDR3 covers 13 residues. The CDR3 sequence: CASSQEVDYEQYF. CDR3 sequence (DNA): TGCGCCAGCAGCCAAGAAGTGGACTACGAGCAGTACTTC.

The chain carries TRBV25-1 and TRBJ2-5; TRBD1 matches 7 bases. CDR3 length: 17 amino acids. The germline CDR1 and CDR2 sequences are MGHDK and SYGVNS. V lost 4 bases and J lost 2; bases outside the gene matches: 13. The CDR3 coding sequence is TGTGCCAGCAGTGCAGGTACCGGGACAGCCGTTCAAGAGACCCAGTACTTC. It specifies CASSAGTGTAVQETQYF. Based on the CDR3 plus reference TRBV25-1 and TRBJ2-5, the full variable domain is EADIYQTPRYLVIGTGKKITLECSQTMGHDKMYWYQQDPGMELHLIHYSYGVNSTEKGDLSSESTVSRIRTEHFPLTLESARPSHTSQYLCASSAGTGTAVQETQYFGPGTRLLVL.

The V and J genes are TRBV28 and TRBJ2-7; 13 nucleotides line up with TRBD2. Per the germline V gene, CDR1 is MDHEN and CDR2 is SYDVKM. CDR3 size: 15 residues. With 1 base clipped from V and 6 bases from J, the junction kept 3 bases outside the gene matches. DNA for the CDR3: TGTGCCAGCAGTTTATTAACTAGCGGGAGGGGCGAGCAGTACTTC. Its protein product is CASSLLTSGRGEQYF.

In its sample, this clone was seen once. V usage is TRBV19 and J usage is TRBJ2-1, with 8 bases lining up with TRBD2. From germline, CDR1 is LNHDA and CDR2 SQIVND (reference sequence). The CDR3 runs 15 residues. Trimming removed 1 base from V and 5 bases from J; junction bases left unmatched: 4. CDR3 nucleotide sequence: TGTGCCAGTAGTATAGGACTAGCGTTTAACAATGAGCAGTTCTTC. It encodes CASSIGLAFNNEQFF.

Comment on this clone: A read error may produce the germline difference seen at one junction end. The J gene is TRBJ2-1, the V gene TRBV7-7, with D possibly TRBD2 on 5 matching bases. This CDR3 comprises 15 residues. Germline-derived CDR1 and CDR2 are SSHAT and FNYEAQ (reference sequence). The CDR3 DNA sequence: TGTGCTAGCAGCTCAAAACTAGGAAGTTCGGGTGAGCAGTTCTTC. As protein: CASSSKLGSSGEQFF.

The chain links TRBV30 to TRBJ2-5; D might be TRBD2 (6 bases). The DNA end is a closer match to TRBJ2-7, so the J assignment may be wrong. This CDR3 is 14 amino acids long. CDR1 is GTSNPN, CDR2 SVGIG, per germline (reference sequence). CDR3: CAWSVRGSRNEQYF. Here the CDR3 DNA reads TGTGCCTGGAGTGTTCGGGGGAGCCGGAACGAGCAGTACTTC.

About this clone: The same CDR3 also results from other DNA sequences found in this sample. The chain employs TRBV6-5 and TRBJ2-7; D perhaps matches TRBD2 (5 bases). The V gene's germline CDR1 is MNHEY and CDR2 SVGAGI. This CDR3 spans 13 amino acids. The V end lost 6 bases, the J end lost 5 bases, and 14 bases lay between the germline ends. The CDR3 DNA sequence: TGTGCCAGCAGGGAGAGCACCGGGGACGAGCAGTACTTC. It encodes CASRESTGDEQYF.

V is TRBV5-1 and J is TRBJ2-2; the match to TRBD2 covers 13 bases. The germline CDR1 and CDR2 sequences are SGHRS and YFSETQ. Germline trimming cut 3 bases from V and 4 bases from J; bases unmatched to any gene: 3. This CDR3 has 16 amino acids. This CDR3 reads CASSYGTSGTTGELFF. The CDR3 DNA reads as TGCGCCAGCAGCTATGGGACTAGCGGGACCACCGGGGAGCTGTTTTTT.

With respect to this clone: One end of the junction varies from germline; a read error may be responsible. V and J are TRBV7-9 and TRBJ2-5, with 8 nucleotides matching TRBD1. CDR1 and CDR2 (germline): SEHNR, FQNEAQ (reference sequence). This CDR3 is built from 15 residues. The CDR3 DNA reads as TGTTCCAGCAGGGGACAGGACATTAAGGGAGAGACCCAGTACTTC. It specifies CSSRGQDIKGETQYF.

V gene TRBV5-1 combines with J gene TRBJ2-5; D may be TRBD1 (5 bases). Germline CDR1 and CDR2: SGHRS and YFSETQ. Trimming took 5 bases from V and 1 from J, leaving 9 bases between them. The CDR3 extends over 13 amino acids. The CDR3 is CASSRTTQETQYF. DNA of the CDR3: TGCGCCAGCAGTAGGACAACCCAAGAGACCCAGTACTTC.

The chain couples TRBV18 to TRBJ1-3; TRBD1 might be the D (6 bases). Germline CDR1 and CDR2: KGHSH and LQKENI. The CDR3 runs 16 residues. V was cut by 2 bases and J by 0 bases, with 11 bases left in between. The CDR3 coding sequence is TGTGCCAGCTCACCAGTGGCAGGGGACTCTGGAAACACCATATATTTT. Its protein is CASSPVAGDSGNTIYF.

This rearrangement joins TRBV6-1 to TRBJ1-5; D gene ambiguous. Trimming took off 10 bases at V and 7 bases at J, with 17 bases between the two ends. The CDR3 runs to 13 residues. From germline, CDR1 is MNHNS and CDR2 SASEGT. CDR3 coding DNA: TGTGCCACAATCCGAGGAAGTATCCAGCCCCAGCATTTT. Protein sequence: CATIRGSIQPQHF.

This clone has just a few counts. The genes are TRBV2 and TRBJ2-2; D unresolved. The V end was cut by 7 bases, the J end by 6 bases, with 9 bases between. The CDR3 is 12 residues long. Germline CDR1 and CDR2: SNHLY and FYNNEI. In nucleotides, the CDR3 is TGTGCCAGCAACGTGGCATCCGGGGAGCTGTTTTTT. This translates into CASNVASGELFF.

This chain joins TRBV28 and TRBJ2-7, with 7 bases matching TRBD1. CDR1 is MDHEN and CDR2 is SYDVKM in the germline V gene. The CDR3 loop spans 14 amino acids. V trimming: 3 bases; J trimming: 7 bases; junction bases outside the gene matches: 9. The CDR3 nucleotides are TGTGCCAGCAGTTTCCCAGGGGGTATACTAGAGCAGTACTTC. It encodes CASSFPGGILEQYF.